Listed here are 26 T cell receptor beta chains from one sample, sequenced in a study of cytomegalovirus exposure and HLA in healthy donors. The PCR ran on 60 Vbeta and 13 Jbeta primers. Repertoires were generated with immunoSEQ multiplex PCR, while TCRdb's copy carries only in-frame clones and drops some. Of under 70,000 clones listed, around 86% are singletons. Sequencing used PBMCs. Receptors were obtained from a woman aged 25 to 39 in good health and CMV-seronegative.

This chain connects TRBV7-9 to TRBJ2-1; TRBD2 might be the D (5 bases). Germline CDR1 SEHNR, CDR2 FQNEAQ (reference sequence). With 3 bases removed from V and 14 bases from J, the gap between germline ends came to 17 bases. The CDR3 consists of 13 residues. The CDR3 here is CASSFRVGVGEFF. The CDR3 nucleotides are TGTGCCAGCAGCTTTCGCGTCGGGGTGGGTGAGTTCTTC.

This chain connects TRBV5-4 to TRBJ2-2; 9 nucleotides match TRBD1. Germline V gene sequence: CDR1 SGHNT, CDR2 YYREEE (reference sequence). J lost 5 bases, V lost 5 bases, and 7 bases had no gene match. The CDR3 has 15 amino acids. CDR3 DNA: TGTGCCAGCAGGGCAGAGACAGGGGGAACCGGGGAGCTGTTTTTT. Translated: CASRAETGGTGELFF.

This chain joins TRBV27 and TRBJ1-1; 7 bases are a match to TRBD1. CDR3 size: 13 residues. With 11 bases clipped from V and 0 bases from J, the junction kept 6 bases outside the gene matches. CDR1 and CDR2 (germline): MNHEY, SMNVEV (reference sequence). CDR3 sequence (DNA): TGTGCCTGTAGGGACAGTCTGAACACTGAAGCTTTCTTT. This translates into CACRDSLNTEAFF.

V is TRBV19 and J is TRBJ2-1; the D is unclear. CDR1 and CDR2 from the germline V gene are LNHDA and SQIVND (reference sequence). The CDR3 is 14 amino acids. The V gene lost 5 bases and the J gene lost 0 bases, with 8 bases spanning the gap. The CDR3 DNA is TGTGCCAGTAGTGCGGAGAGCTCCTACAATGAGCAGTTCTTC. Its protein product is CASSAESSYNEQFF. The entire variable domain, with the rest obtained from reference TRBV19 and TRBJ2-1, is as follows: DGGITQSPKYLFRKEGQNVTLSCEQNLNHDAMYWYRQDPGQGLRLIYYSQIVNDFQKGDIAEGYSVSREKKESFPLTVTSAQKNPTAFYLCASSAESSYNEQFFGPGTRLTVL.

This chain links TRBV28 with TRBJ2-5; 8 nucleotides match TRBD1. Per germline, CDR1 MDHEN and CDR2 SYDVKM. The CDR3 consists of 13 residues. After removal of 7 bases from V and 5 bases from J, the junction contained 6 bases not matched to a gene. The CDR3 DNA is TGTGCCAGCAACCAGGGGGCACGGGAGACCCAGTACTTC. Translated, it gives CASNQGARETQYF.

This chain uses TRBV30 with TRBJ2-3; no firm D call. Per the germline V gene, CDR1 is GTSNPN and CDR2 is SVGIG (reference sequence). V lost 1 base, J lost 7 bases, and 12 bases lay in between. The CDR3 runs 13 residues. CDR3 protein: CAWSGTAINTQYF. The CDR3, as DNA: TGTGCCTGGAGTGGTACCGCTATCAATACGCAGTATTTT.

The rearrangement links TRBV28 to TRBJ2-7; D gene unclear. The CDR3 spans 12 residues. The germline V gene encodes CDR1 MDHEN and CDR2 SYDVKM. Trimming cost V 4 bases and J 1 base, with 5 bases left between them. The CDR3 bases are TGTGCCAGCAGTTCTCTTTCCTACGAGCAGTACTTC. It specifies CASSSLSYEQYF.

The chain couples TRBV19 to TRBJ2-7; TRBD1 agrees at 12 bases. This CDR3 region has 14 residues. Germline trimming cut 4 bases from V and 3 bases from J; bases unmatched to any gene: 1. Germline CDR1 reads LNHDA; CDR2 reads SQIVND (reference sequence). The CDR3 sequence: CASSRDRGLYEQYF. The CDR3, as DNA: TGTGCCAGTAGTAGGGACAGGGGGCTCTACGAGCAGTACTTC.

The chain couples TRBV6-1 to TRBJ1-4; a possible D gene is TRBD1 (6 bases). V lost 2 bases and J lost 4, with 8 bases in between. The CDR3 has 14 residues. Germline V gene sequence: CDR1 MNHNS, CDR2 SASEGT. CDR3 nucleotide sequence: TGTGCCAGCAGTGAAACCAGGGGTAATGAAAAACTGTTTTTT. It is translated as CASSETRGNEKLFF.

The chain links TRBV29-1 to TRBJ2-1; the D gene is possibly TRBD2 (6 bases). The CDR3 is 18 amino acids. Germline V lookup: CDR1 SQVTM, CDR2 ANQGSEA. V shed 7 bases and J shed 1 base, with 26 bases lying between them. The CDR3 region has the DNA TGCAGCGCCTCAGGGAGGCCAAGTATAGAAGAATCCTACAATGAGCAGTTCTTC. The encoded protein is CSASGRPSIEESYNEQFF.

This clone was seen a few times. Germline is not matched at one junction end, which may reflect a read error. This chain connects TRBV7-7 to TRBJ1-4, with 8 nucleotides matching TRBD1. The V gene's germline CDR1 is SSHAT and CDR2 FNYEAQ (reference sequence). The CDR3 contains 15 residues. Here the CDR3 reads CASSAQGGANEKLFF. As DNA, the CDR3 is TGTGCTAGCAGCGCACAGGGGGGGGCTAATGAAAAACTGTTTTTT.

CDR3 nucleotides: TGTGCCAGCAGCAAACCCTCGGGACAGGGTGAGAGGGAGACCCAGTACTTC. Protein: CASSKPSGQGERETQYF. The chain has TRBV21-1 and TRBJ2-5; the listed D gene, TRBD1, was not tested against the DNA. TRBV21-1 is noted as a pseudogene. This CDR3 spans 17 amino acids.

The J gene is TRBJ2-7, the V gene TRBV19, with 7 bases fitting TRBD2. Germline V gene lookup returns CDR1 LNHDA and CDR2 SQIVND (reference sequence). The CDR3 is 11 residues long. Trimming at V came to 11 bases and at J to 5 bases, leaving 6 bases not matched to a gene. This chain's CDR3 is CASGGGHEQYF. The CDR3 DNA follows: TGTGCCTCGGGGGGAGGGCACGAGCAGTACTTC. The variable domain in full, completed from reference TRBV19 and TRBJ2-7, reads DGGITQSPKYLFRKEGQNVTLSCEQNLNHDAMYWYRQDPGQGLRLIYYSQIVNDFQKGDIAEGYSVSREKKESFPLTVTSAQKNPTAFYLCASGGGHEQYFGPGTRLTVT.

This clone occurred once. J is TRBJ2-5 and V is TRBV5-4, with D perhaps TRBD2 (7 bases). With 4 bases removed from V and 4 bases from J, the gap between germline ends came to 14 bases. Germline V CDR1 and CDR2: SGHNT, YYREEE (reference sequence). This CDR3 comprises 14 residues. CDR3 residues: CASSPEGGGETQYF. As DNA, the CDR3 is TGTGCCAGCAGCCCTGAGGGGGGGGGAGAGACCCAGTACTTC.

The CDR3 coding sequence is TGTGCCAGCACCCAAGAAGGAGTTAACTATGGCTACACCTTC. Translation gives CASTQEGVNYGYTF. The gene calls are TRBV7-9 and TRBJ1-2, with D unclear. V shed 7 bases and J shed 1 base, with 13 bases lying between them. CDR3 size: 14 residues. CDR1 and CDR2 from the germline V gene are SEHNR and FQNEAQ (reference sequence).

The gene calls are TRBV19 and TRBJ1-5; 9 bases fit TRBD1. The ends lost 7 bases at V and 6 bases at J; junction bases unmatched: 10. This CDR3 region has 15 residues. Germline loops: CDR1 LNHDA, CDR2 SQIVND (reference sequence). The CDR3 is CASTRTGDAGQPQHF. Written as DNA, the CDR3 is TGTGCCAGTACTCGGACAGGGGATGCGGGTCAGCCCCAGCATTTT.

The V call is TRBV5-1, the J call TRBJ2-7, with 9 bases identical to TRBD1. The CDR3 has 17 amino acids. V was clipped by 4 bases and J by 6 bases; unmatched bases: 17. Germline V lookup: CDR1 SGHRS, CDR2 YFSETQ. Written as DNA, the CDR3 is TGCGCCAGCAGCCGAACCACCGGGACAGGGCTTTCAGGCGAGCAGTACTTC. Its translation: CASSRTTGTGLSGEQYF. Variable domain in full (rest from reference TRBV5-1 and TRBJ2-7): KAGVTQTPRYLIKTRGQQVTLSCSPISGHRSVSWYQQTPGQGLQFLFEYFSETQRNKGNFPGRFSGRQFSNSRSEMNVSTLELGDSALYLCASSRTTGTGLSGEQYFGPGTRLTVT.

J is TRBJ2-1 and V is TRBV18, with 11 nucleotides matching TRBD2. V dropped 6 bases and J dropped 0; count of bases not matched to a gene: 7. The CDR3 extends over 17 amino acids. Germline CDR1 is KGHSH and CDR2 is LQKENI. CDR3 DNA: TGTGCCAGCTCTCGCCGGGGACTAGCGGACTCCTACAATGAGCAGTTCTTC. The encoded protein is CASSRRGLADSYNEQFF. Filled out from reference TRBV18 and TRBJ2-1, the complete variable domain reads NAGVMQNPRHLVRRRGQEARLRCSPMKGHSHVYWYRQLPEEGLKFMVYLQKENIIDESGMPKERFSAEFPKEGPSILRIQQVVRGDSAAYFCASSRRGLADSYNEQFFGPGTRLTVL.

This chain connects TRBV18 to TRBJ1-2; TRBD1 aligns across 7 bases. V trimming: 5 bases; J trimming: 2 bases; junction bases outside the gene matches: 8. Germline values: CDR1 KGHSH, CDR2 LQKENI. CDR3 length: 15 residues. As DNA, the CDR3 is TGTGCCAGCTCATTCGCATCGACAGGGAACTATGGCTACACCTTC. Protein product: CASSFASTGNYGYTF.

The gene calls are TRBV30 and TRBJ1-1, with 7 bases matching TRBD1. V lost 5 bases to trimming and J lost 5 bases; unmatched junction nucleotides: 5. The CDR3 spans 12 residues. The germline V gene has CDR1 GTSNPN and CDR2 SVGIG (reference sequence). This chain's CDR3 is CAWDRDGTEAFF. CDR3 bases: TGTGCCTGGGACAGGGACGGAACTGAAGCTTTCTTT.

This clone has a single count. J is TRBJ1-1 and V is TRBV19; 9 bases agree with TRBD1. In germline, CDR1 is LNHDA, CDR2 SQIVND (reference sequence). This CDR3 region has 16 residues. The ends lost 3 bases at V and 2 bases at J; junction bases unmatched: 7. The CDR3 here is CASSIGTGNGNTEAFF. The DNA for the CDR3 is TGTGCCAGTAGTATCGGGACAGGGAATGGAAACACTGAAGCTTTCTTT. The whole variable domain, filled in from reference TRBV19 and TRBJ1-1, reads DGGITQSPKYLFRKEGQNVTLSCEQNLNHDAMYWYRQDPGQGLRLIYYSQIVNDFQKGDIAEGYSVSREKKESFPLTVTSAQKNPTAFYLCASSIGTGNGNTEAFFGQGTRLTVV.

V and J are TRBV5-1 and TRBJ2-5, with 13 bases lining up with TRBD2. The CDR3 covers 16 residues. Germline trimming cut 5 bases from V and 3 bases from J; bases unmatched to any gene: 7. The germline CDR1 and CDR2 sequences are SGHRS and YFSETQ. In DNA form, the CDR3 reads TGCGCCAGCAGGACCGGGACTAGCGGGACGGAAGAGACCCAGTACTTC. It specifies CASRTGTSGTEETQYF.

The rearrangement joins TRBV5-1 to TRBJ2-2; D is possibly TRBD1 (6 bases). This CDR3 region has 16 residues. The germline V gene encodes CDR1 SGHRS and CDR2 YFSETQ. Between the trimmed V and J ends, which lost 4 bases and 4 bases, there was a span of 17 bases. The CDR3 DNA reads TGCGCCAGCAGCCCGGGAACACAGGGTGGCACCGGGGAGCTGTTTTTT. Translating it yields CASSPGTQGGTGELFF. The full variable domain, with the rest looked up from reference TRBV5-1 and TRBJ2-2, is KAGVTQTPRYLIKTRGQQVTLSCSPISGHRSVSWYQQTPGQGLQFLFEYFSETQRNKGNFPGRFSGRQFSNSRSEMNVSTLELGDSALYLCASSPGTQGGTGELFFGEGSRLTVL.

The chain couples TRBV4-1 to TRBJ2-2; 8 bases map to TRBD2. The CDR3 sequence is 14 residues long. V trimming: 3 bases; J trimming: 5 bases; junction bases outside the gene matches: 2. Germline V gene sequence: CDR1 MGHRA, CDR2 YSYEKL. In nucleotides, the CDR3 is TGCGCCAGCAGCCAGAGCGGGAGTACCGGGGAGCTGTTTTTT. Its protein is CASSQSGSTGELFF.

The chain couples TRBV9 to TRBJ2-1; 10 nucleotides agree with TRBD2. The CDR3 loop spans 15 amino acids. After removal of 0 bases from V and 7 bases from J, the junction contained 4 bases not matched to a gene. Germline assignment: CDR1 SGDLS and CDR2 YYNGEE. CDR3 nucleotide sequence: TGTGCCAGCAGCGTAGGGGGTAGCGGGGGGAATGAGCAGTTCTTC. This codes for CASSVGGSGGNEQFF.

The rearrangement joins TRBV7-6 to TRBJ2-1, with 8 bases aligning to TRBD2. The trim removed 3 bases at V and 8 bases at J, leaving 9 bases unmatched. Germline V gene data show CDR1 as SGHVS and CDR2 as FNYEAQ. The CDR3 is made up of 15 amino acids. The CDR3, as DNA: TGTGCCAGCAGCTTTCCGGGACTAGATGGCGATGAGCAGTTCTTC. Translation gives CASSFPGLDGDEQFF.